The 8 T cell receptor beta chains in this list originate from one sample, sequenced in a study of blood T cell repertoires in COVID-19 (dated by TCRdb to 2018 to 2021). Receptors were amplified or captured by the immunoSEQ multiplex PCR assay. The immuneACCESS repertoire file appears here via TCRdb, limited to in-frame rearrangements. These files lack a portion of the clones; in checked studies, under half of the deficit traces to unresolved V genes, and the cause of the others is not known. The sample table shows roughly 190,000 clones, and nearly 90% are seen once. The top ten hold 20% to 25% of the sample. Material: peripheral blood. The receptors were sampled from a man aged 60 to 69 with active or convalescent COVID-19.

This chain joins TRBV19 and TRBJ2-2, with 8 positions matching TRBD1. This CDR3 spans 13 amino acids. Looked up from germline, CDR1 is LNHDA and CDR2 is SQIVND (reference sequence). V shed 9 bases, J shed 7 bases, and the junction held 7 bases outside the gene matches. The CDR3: CASTRQGSGELFF. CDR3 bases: TGTGCCAGCACGCGACAGGGGAGCGGGGAGCTGTTTTTT.

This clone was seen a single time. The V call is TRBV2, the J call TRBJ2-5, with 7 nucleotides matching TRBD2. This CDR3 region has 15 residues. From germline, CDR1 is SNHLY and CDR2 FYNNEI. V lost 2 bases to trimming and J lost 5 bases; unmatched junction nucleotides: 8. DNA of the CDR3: TGTGCCAGCAGTGAATCTAGCGGTACGGGGGAGACCCAGTACTTC. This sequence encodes CASSESSGTGETQYF.

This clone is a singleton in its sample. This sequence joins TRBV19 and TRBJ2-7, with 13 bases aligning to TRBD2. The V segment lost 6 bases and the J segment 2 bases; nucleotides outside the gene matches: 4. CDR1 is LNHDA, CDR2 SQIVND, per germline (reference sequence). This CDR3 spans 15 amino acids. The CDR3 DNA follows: TGTGCCAGTAGCCAACTAGCGGGGGGGACCTACGAGCAGTACTTC. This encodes CASSQLAGGTYEQYF.

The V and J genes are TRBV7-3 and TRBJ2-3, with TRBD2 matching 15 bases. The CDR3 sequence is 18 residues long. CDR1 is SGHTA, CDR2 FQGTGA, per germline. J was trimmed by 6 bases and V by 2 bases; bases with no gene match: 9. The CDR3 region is CASSLESGLAGGMDTQYF. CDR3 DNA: TGTGCCAGCAGCTTAGAGTCCGGACTAGCGGGGGGGATGGATACGCAGTATTTT.

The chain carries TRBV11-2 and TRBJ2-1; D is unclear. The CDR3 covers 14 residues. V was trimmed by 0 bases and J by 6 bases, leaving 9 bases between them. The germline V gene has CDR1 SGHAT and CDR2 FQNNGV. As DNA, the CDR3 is TGTGCCAGCAGCTTAGATCGTTTGAGCAATGAGCAGTTCTTC. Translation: CASSLDRLSNEQFF.

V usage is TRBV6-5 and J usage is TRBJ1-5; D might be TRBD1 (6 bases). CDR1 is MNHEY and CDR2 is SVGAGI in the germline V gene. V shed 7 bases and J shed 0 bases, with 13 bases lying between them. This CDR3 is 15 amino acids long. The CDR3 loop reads CASTWTVYSNQPQHF. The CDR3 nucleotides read TGTGCCAGCACCTGGACAGTTTATAGCAATCAGCCCCAGCATTTT.

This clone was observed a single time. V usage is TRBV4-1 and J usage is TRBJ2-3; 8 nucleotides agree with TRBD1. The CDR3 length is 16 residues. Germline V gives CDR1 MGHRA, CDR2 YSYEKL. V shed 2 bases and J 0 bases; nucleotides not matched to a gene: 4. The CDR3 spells CASSQRDRPSTDTQYF. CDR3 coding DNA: TGCGCCAGCAGCCAACGGGACAGGCCTAGCACAGATACGCAGTATTTT.

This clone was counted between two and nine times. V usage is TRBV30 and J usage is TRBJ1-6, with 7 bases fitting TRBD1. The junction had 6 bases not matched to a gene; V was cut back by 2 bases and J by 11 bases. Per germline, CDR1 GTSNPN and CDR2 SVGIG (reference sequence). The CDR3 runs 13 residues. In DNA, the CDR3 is TGTGCCTGGAGTCTGACAGGGATCACACCCCTCCACTTT. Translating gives CAWSLTGITPLHF.